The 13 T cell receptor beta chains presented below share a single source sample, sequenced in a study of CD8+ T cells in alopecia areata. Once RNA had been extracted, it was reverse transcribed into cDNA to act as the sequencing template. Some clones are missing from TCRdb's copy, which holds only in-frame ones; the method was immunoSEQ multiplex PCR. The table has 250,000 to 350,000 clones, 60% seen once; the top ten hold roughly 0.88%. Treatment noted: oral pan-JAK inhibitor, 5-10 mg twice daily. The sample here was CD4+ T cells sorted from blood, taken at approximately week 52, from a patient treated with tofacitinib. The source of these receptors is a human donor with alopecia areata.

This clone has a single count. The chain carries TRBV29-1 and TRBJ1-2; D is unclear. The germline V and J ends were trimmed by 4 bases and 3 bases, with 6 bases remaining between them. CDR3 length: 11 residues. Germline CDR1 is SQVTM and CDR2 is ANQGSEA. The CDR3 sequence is CSVGGYYGYTF. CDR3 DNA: TGCAGCGTTGGAGGGTACTATGGCTACACCTTC. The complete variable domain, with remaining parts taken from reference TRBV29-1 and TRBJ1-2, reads SAVISQKPSRDICQRGTSLTIQCQVDSQVTMMFWYRQQPGQSLTLIATANQGSEATYESGFVIDKFPISRPNLTFSTLTVSNMSPEDSSIYLCSVGGYYGYTFGSGTRLTVV.

CDR3 DNA sequence: TGTGCCAGCAGCCCACGGGGGGTCTACGAGCAGTACTTC. This gives the protein CASSPRGVYEQYF. The rearrangement links TRBV7-2 to TRBJ2-7, with TRBD2 matching 7 bases. J was trimmed by 3 bases and V by 5 bases; bases with no gene match: 4. The CDR3 sequence is 13 residues long. Looked up from germline, CDR1 is SGHTA and CDR2 is FQGNSA.

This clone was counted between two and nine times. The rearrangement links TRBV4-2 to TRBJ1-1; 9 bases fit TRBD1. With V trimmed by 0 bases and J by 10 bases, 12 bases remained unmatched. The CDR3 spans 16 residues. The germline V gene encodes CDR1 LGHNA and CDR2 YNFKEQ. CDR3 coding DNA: TGTGCCAGCAGCCAAGATCAAACCGAGGGACAGGGTGGAGCTTTCTTT. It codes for CASSQDQTEGQGGAFF.

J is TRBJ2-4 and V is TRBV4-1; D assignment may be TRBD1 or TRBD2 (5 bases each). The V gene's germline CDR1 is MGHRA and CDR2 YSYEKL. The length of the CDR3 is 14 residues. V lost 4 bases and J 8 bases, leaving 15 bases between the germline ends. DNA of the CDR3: TGCGCCAGCAGCCTCTCCGGGGCGAGGGACATTCAGTACTTC. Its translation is CASSLSGARDIQYF.

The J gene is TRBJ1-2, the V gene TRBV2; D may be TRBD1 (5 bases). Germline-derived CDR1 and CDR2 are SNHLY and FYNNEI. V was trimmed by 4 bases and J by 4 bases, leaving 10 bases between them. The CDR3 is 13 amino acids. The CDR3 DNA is TGTGCCAGCAGTGTCAGGGCCCCCTATGGCTACACCTTC. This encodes CASSVRAPYGYTF.

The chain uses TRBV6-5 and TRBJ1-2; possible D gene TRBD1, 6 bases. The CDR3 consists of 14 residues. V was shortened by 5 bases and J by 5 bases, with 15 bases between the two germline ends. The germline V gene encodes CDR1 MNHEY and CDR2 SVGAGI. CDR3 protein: CASSNGQRTYGYTF. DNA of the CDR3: TGTGCCAGCAGTAATGGACAGCGAACATATGGCTACACCTTC.

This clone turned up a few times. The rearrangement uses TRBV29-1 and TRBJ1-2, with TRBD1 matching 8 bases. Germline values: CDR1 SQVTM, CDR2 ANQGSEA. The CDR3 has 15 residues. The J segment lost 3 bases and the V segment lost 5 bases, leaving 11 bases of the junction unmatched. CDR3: CSVLGSLGQDYGYTF. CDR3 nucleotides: TGCAGCGTTTTGGGGAGTTTGGGACAGGACTATGGCTACACCTTC.

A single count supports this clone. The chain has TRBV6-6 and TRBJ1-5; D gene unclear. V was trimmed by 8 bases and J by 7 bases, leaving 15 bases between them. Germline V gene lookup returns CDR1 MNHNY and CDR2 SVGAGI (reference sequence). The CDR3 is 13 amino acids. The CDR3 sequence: CASRPGSVQPQHF. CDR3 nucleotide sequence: TGTGCCAGCCGTCCAGGTTCTGTCCAGCCCCAGCATTTT.

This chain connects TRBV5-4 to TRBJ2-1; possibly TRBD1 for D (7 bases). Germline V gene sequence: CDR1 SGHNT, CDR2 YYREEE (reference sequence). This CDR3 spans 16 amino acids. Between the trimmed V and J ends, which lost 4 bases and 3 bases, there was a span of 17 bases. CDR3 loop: CASSPRGTARYNEQFF. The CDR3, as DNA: TGTGCCAGCAGCCCTCGGGGGACAGCCCGCTACAATGAGCAGTTCTTC.

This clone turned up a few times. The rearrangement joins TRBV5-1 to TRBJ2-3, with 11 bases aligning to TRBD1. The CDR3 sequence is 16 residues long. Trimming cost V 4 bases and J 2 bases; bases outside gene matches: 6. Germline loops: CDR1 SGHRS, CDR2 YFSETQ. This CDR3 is CASSTYGQGATDTQYF. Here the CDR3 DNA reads TGCGCCAGCAGCACGTACGGACAGGGGGCCACAGATACGCAGTATTTT.

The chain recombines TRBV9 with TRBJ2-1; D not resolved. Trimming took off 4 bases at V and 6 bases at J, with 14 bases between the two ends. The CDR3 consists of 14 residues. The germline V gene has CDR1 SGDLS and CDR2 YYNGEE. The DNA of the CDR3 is TGTGCCAGCAGCACCACGGCCAGGAGCAATGAGCAGTTCTTC. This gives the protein CASSTTARSNEQFF.

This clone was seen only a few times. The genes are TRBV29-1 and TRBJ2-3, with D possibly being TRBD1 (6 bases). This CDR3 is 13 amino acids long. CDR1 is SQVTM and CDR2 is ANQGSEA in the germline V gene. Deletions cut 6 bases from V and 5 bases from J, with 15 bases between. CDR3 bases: TGCAGCGTATCCAGGGGACGGGGAGATACGCAGTATTTT. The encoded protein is CSVSRGRGDTQYF.

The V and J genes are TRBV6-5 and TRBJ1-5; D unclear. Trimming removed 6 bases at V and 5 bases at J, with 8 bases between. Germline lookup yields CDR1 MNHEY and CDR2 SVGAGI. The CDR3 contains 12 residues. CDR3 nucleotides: TGTGCCAGCAGCATGGGTGATCAGCCCCAGCATTTT. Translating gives CASSMGDQPQHF.